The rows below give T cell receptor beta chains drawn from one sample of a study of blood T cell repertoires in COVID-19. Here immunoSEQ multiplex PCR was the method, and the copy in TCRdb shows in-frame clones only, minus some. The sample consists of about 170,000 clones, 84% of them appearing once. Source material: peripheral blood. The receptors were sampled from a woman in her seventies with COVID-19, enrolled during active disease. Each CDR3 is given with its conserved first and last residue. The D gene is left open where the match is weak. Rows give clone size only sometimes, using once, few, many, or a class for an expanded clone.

CDR3aa: CASGALTVGDTQYF; CDR3nt: TGTGCCAGTGGGGCCTTGACAGTGGGAGATACGCAGTATTTT; v_gene: TRBV5-5; abundance: .; j_gene: TRBJ2-3; d_gene: .
CDR3aa: CASSYFPSGGGELFF; CDR3nt: TGTGCCAGCAGTTACTTCCCTTCAGGGGGCGGGGAGCTGTTTTTT; v_gene: TRBV6-5; abundance: .; j_gene: TRBJ2-2; d_gene: TRBD1
CDR3aa: CASSIRRGSSTDTQYF; CDR3nt: TGTGCCAGTAGTATTCGGCGGGGATCAAGCACAGATACGCAGTATTTT; v_gene: TRBV19; abundance: few; j_gene: TRBJ2-3; d_gene: .
CDR3aa: CAWTFSSYNEQFF; CDR3nt: TGTGCCTGGACTTTTAGCTCCTACAATGAGCAGTTCTTC; v_gene: TRBV30; abundance: .; j_gene: TRBJ2-1; d_gene: .
CDR3aa: CASSLDRVSSYEQYF; CDR3nt: TGTGCCAGCAGCTTAGACCGGGTTTCATCCTACGAGCAGTACTTC; v_gene: TRBV11-2; abundance: .; j_gene: TRBJ2-7; d_gene: .
CDR3aa: CAISTSRGEKLFF; CDR3nt: TGTGCCATCAGTACAAGCAGGGGTGAAAAACTGTTTTTT; v_gene: TRBV10-3; abundance: .; j_gene: TRBJ1-4; d_gene: .
CDR3aa: CATRRSGGTEAFF; CDR3nt: TGTGCCACCAGAAGGTCCGGGGGAACTGAAGCTTTCTTT; v_gene: TRBV24-1; abundance: .; j_gene: TRBJ1-1; d_gene: .
CDR3aa: CASRSPTGQSPLHF; CDR3nt: TGTGCCAGCAGGTCCCCGACAGGGCAATCACCCCTCCACTTT; v_gene: TRBV6-5; abundance: .; j_gene: TRBJ1-6; d_gene: TRBD1
CDR3aa: CASENRDYGYTF; CDR3nt: TGTGCCTCAGAGAACAGGGACTATGGCTACACCTTC; v_gene: TRBV10-3; abundance: .; j_gene: TRBJ1-2; d_gene: .
CDR3aa: CASSRVEQPQHF; CDR3nt: TGTGCCAGTAGTAGGGTGGAGCAGCCCCAGCATTTT; v_gene: TRBV19; abundance: .; j_gene: TRBJ1-5; d_gene: .
CDR3aa: CASSPTGGREETQYF; CDR3nt: TGTGCCAGCAGCCCGACGGGGGGCAGGGAAGAGACCCAGTACTTC; v_gene: TRBV5-6; abundance: .; j_gene: TRBJ2-5; d_gene: .
CDR3aa: CSVEVSGEGAFF; CDR3nt: TGCAGCGTTGAAGTTTCAGGGGAGGGAGCTTTCTTT; v_gene: TRBV29-1; abundance: .; j_gene: TRBJ1-1; d_gene: .
CDR3aa: CARTQTDRERTDTQYF; CDR3nt: TGTGCCAGGACCCAGACAGATCGCGAGAGGACAGATACGCAGTATTTT; v_gene: TRBV2; abundance: .; j_gene: TRBJ2-3; d_gene: .
CDR3aa: CASSQGGSGSPRNEQFF; CDR3nt: TGCGCCAGCAGCCAAGGAGGGAGCGGGAGCCCCCGCAATGAGCAGTTCTTC; v_gene: TRBV4-1; abundance: .; j_gene: TRBJ2-1; d_gene: TRBD2
CDR3aa: CASSFSSGANVLTF; CDR3nt: TGTGCCAGCAGTTTCAGCTCTGGGGCCAACGTCCTGACTTTC; v_gene: TRBV6-2/TRBV6-3; abundance: .; j_gene: TRBJ2-6; d_gene: .
CDR3aa: CASSPGTSGGYPNEQFF; CDR3nt: TGTGCCAGCAGTCCCGGGACTAGCGGGGGTTACCCCAATGAGCAGTTCTTC; v_gene: TRBV6-6; abundance: .; j_gene: TRBJ2-1; d_gene: TRBD2
CDR3aa: CASSPGHGSVTEAFF; CDR3nt: TGTGCCAGCAGCCCCGGACACGGGTCGGTCACTGAAGCTTTCTTT; v_gene: TRBV7-2; abundance: .; j_gene: TRBJ1-1; d_gene: .
CDR3aa: CASSRGTPSEAFF; CDR3nt: TGCGCCAGCAGCCGAGGGACACCTTCTGAAGCTTTCTTT; v_gene: TRBV10-2; abundance: few; j_gene: TRBJ1-1; d_gene: .
CDR3aa: CASSWDRGNNEQFF; CDR3nt: TGTGCCAGCAGCTGGGACAGGGGAAACAATGAGCAGTTCTTC; v_gene: TRBV9; abundance: .; j_gene: TRBJ2-1; d_gene: TRBD1
CDR3aa: CASSLDRLNTEAFF; CDR3nt: TGTGCCAGCAGCTTAGACAGGCTGAACACTGAAGCTTTCTTT; v_gene: TRBV7-2; abundance: .; j_gene: TRBJ1-1; d_gene: .
CDR3aa: CANIPSTIQATLEYGYTF; CDR3nt: TGTGCCAACATACCTTCAACTATACAGGCGACCTTGGAGTATGGCTACACCTTC; v_gene: TRBV28; abundance: .; j_gene: TRBJ1-2; d_gene: .
CDR3aa: CASRAGQNTGELFF; CDR3nt: TGCGCCAGCCGGGCAGGGCAAAACACCGGGGAGCTGTTTTTT; v_gene: TRBV5-1; abundance: .; j_gene: TRBJ2-2; d_gene: .
CDR3aa: CASRIPAPGTGRWGGELFF; CDR3nt: TGTGCCAGCAGGATCCCGGCCCCCGGGACTGGTCGATGGGGCGGGGAGCTGTTTTTT; v_gene: TRBV2; abundance: .; j_gene: TRBJ2-2; d_gene: .
CDR3aa: CASARGTGGSYEQYF; CDR3nt: TGTGCCAGCGCCAGGGGGACAGGGGGAAGCTACGAGCAGTACTTC; v_gene: TRBV27; abundance: .; j_gene: TRBJ2-7; d_gene: TRBD1
CDR3aa: CACAKRANTGELFF; CDR3nt: TGTGCCTGCGCTAAGCGCGCGAACACCGGGGAGCTGTTTTTT; v_gene: TRBV30; abundance: once; j_gene: TRBJ2-2; d_gene: .
CDR3aa: CASSRDRGEQYF; CDR3nt: TGTGCCAGCAGTCGGGACAGGGGAGAGCAGTACTTC; v_gene: TRBV2; abundance: .; j_gene: TRBJ2-7; d_gene: TRBD1
CDR3aa: CASIQGSYNSPLHF; CDR3nt: TGTGCCAGCATCCAGGGCTCCTATAATTCACCCCTCCACTTT; v_gene: TRBV28; abundance: few; j_gene: TRBJ1-6; d_gene: .
CDR3aa: CASSRSGLARETQYF; CDR3nt: TGTGCCAGCAGCCGAAGCGGACTGGCGCGGGAGACCCAGTACTTC; v_gene: TRBV3-1/TRBV3-2; abundance: .; j_gene: TRBJ2-5; d_gene: .
CDR3aa: CASSLEDWNTGELFF; CDR3nt: TGTGCCAGCAGCCTCGAGGACTGGAACACCGGGGAGCTGTTTTTT; v_gene: TRBV14; abundance: .; j_gene: TRBJ2-2; d_gene: .
CDR3aa: CAWSGSGNEQFF; CDR3nt: TGTGCCTGGAGCGGGAGTGGGAATGAGCAGTTCTTC; v_gene: TRBV30; abundance: .; j_gene: TRBJ2-1; d_gene: .
CDR3aa: CASSPGTGVTYEQYF; CDR3nt: TGTGCCAGCAGTCCCGGGACAGGGGTTACCTACGAGCAGTACTTC; v_gene: TRBV6-5; abundance: .; j_gene: TRBJ2-7; d_gene: TRBD1
CDR3aa: CASSGGQADTEAFF; CDR3nt: TGTGCCAGCAGTGGGGGACAGGCCGACACTGAAGCTTTCTTT; v_gene: TRBV28; abundance: .; j_gene: TRBJ1-1; d_gene: TRBD1
CDR3aa: CASSFGTGYGYTF; CDR3nt: TGTGCCAGCAGTTTCGGGACAGGGTATGGCTACACCTTC; v_gene: TRBV27; abundance: .; j_gene: TRBJ1-2; d_gene: TRBD1
CDR3aa: CASSSLDLPGYNEQFF; CDR3nt: TGCGCCAGCAGCTCACTGGACTTGCCCGGCTACAATGAGCAGTTCTTC; v_gene: TRBV5-1; abundance: .; j_gene: TRBJ2-1; d_gene: .
CDR3aa: CASSQERDRVYTEAFF; CDR3nt: TGTGCCAGCAGCCAAGAACGGGACAGGGTTTACACTGAAGCTTTCTTT; v_gene: TRBV3-1/TRBV3-2; abundance: .; j_gene: TRBJ1-1; d_gene: TRBD1
CDR3aa: CASSFGQGKYGYTF; CDR3nt: TGCGCCAGCAGCTTCGGACAGGGAAAGTATGGCTACACCTTC; v_gene: TRBV5-1; abundance: .; j_gene: TRBJ1-2; d_gene: TRBD1
CDR3aa: CATMHRDRAHYGYTF; CDR3nt: TGTGCCACCATGCACCGGGACAGGGCCCACTATGGCTACACCTTC; v_gene: TRBV15; abundance: .; j_gene: TRBJ1-2; d_gene: TRBD1
CDR3aa: CASSPPSSGNTIYF; CDR3nt: TGTGCCAGCAGTCCTCCGAGCTCTGGAAACACCATATATTTT; v_gene: TRBV28; abundance: .; j_gene: TRBJ1-3; d_gene: .